This paragraph reports one TCR beta chain. Its recognized antigen is unknown. One base away there is no much larger clone; base qualities are not given. The data belong to a study of blood T cell repertoires in COVID-19 (dated by TCRdb to about 2020). Describing the broader study: Samples covering the acute and convalescent phases of COVID-19 were provided by collaborators in the United States, Italy and Spain. The prospective study material was composed of cDNA or gDNA derived from T cells, B-cell-depleted T cells, or PBMCs. Where available, HLA class I and class II types were obtained from metadata supplied by the sample provider rather than from assay-based typing. The repertoires were released in a freely available public database meant as a resource for research on the immune response to SARS-CoV-2. Deeply sampled blood TCRbeta repertoires from subjects exposed to, actively infected with, or recovered from COVID-19 were included in the dataset. Samples came from the ongoing ImmuneRACE study (first 160 participants) plus 1,254 subjects from 6 global collaborators. Sample metadata almost always included a de-identified subject ID, COVID-19 status, age in years and sex.

V lost 4 bases and J lost 5 bases, and the count of bases not matched to a germline gene is 11. From its cysteine to its phenylalanine, the CDR3 spans 17 amino acids. Kept here is only the CDR3 DNA, which spans 51 bases and is read in frame from base 1. The germline V gene gives CDR1 as ENHRY and CDR2 as SYGVKD. The immunoSEQ Assay, a bias-controlled multiplex PCR, was used to amplify TCRbeta CDR3 regions from genomic DNA. Turning to the authors' computational methods: The number of nucleated cells in each sample was estimated by amplification of reference gene primers within the assay. Sequence reads were collapsed and filtered to measure the absolute abundance of every unique TCRbeta CDR3 rearrangement. Productive Simpson clonality was computed per sample as the square root of Simpson's diversity index over productive rearrangements. TCRdb mirrors the immuneACCESS table, restricted to in-frame sequences. Some clones are absent from its copies; in checked studies, under half trace to an unresolved V gene, and the reason for the others is unknown. That table is the source of V, J and clone size, and D and trimming were worked out from the DNA. For this sample there are approximately 270,000 clones; roughly nine tenths appear just once. The leading ten clones occupy approximately 8.2% of the sample.

Broader findings and caveats from the paper: Clinical and demographic metadata were provided uncurated, with the amount varying by source and participant.

Collaborating institutions collected whole blood in K2EDTA tubes following their own protocols. For TCRbeta analysis, collaborators shipped samples as frozen whole blood, isolated PBMCs, or DNA extracted from either of those sample types. The sample was peripheral blood. Here the chain combines TRBV10-3 and TRBJ2-5, with 12 bases in between that match TRBD2. The source of this sequence is a man aged 35-49 years with active or convalescent COVID-19. The DNA sequence reads TGTGCCATCAGTGGCGGCCTAGCGGGAGGGCGCGGGGAGACCCAGTACTTC. This sequence encodes CAISGGLAGGRGETQYF.